Listed below are T cell receptor beta chains from one sample, sequenced in a study of OX40 agonist ivuxolimab in advanced cancers. The repertoire was sequenced with immunoSEQ multiplex PCR; TCRdb's copy has only in-frame clones and lacks some. The table records 70,000 or so clones, 80% to 90% of them present only once. Sequenced here: CD4+ or CD8+ T cells sorted from blood, sampled in a trial of the OX40 agonist ivuxolimab. These receptors were collected from an adult with an advanced solid tumor such as melanoma, head and neck, liver or kidney cancer. CDR3s include the opening cysteine and the closing phenylalanine or tryptophan. A D gene is named only where the DNA matches it firmly. Clone size is stated in some rows and not others, as once, few, many or a class when expanded.

v_gene: TRBV7-6
abundance: -
d_gene: -
j_gene: TRBJ2-1
CDR3aa: CASSLIDSLYNEQFF
CDR3nt: TGTGCCAGCAGCTTAATCGACAGTCTCTACAATGAGCAGTTCTTC

v_gene: TRBV27
abundance: -
d_gene: TRBD1
j_gene: TRBJ2-1
CDR3aa: CASSLGQGYILEQFF
CDR3nt: TGTGCCAGCAGTTTGGGACAGGGATATATCCTTGAGCAGTTCTTC

v_gene: TRBV6-5
abundance: -
d_gene: -
j_gene: TRBJ2-7
CDR3aa: CASSYLGGSYEQYF
CDR3nt: TGTGCCAGCAGTTACTTGGGCGGCTCCTACGAGCAGTACTTC

v_gene: TRBV5-1
abundance: -
d_gene: -
j_gene: TRBJ1-5
CDR3aa: CASSLGGGQPQHF
CDR3nt: TGCGCCAGCAGCTTGGGCGGAGGACAGCCCCAGCATTTT

v_gene: TRBV29-1
abundance: -
d_gene: TRBD2
j_gene: TRBJ2-7
CDR3aa: CSVGGGSSAAAEQYF
CDR3nt: TGCAGCGTTGGGGGGGGGAGTTCCGCAGCGGCCGAGCAGTACTTC

v_gene: TRBV27
abundance: -
d_gene: -
j_gene: TRBJ2-7
CDR3aa: CASKNSYEQYF
CDR3nt: TGTGCCAGCAAGAATAGCTACGAGCAGTACTTC

v_gene: TRBV5-4
abundance: -
d_gene: TRBD1
j_gene: TRBJ1-2
CDR3aa: CASSPWTGRPNYGYTF
CDR3nt: TGTGCCAGCAGTCCCTGGACAGGGCGACCTAACTATGGCTACACCTTC

v_gene: TRBV10-3
abundance: -
d_gene: TRBD2
j_gene: TRBJ2-1
CDR3aa: CAISEPDREGNEQFF
CDR3nt: TGTGCCATCAGTGAGCCAGACCGGGAGGGGAATGAGCAGTTCTTC

v_gene: TRBV5-6
abundance: -
d_gene: -
j_gene: TRBJ1-2
CDR3aa: CASSPFRGANYGYTF
CDR3nt: TGTGCCAGCAGCCCTTTTCGGGGAGCTAACTATGGCTACACCTTC

v_gene: TRBV30
abundance: -
d_gene: TRBD1
j_gene: TRBJ2-7
CDR3aa: CAWTTGGPYEQYF
CDR3nt: TGTGCCTGGACTACAGGGGGCCCCTACGAGCAGTACTTC

v_gene: TRBV4-1
abundance: -
d_gene: -
j_gene: TRBJ2-1
CDR3aa: CASSQISGTPAYEQFF
CDR3nt: TGCGCCAGCAGCCAAATCTCCGGGACACCAGCTTATGAGCAGTTCTTC

v_gene: TRBV6-1
abundance: -
d_gene: TRBD2
j_gene: TRBJ2-5
CDR3aa: CASSEEGGWKAGGPETQYF
CDR3nt: TGTGCCAGCAGTGAAGAAGGGGGGTGGAAAGCGGGAGGGCCGGAGACCCAGTACTTC

v_gene: TRBV15
abundance: -
d_gene: TRBD1
j_gene: TRBJ1-1
CDR3aa: CATSRTGALNTEAFF
CDR3nt: TGTGCCACCAGCAGGACAGGGGCGTTGAACACTGAAGCTTTCTTT

v_gene: TRBV6-5
abundance: -
d_gene: TRBD1
j_gene: TRBJ1-1
CDR3aa: CASSWTGRNTEAFF
CDR3nt: TGTGCCAGCAGCTGGACAGGGCGAAACACTGAAGCTTTCTTT

v_gene: TRBV2
abundance: -
d_gene: -
j_gene: TRBJ2-5
CDR3aa: CASAPEDWTQYF
CDR3nt: TGTGCCAGCGCACCGGAAGATTGGACCCAGTACTTC

v_gene: TRBV5-1
abundance: medium-sized
d_gene: -
j_gene: TRBJ1-2
CDR3aa: CASSLAWAGSPYGYTF
CDR3nt: TGCGCCAGCAGCTTGGCCTGGGCAGGGTCCCCCTATGGCTACACCTTC

v_gene: TRBV7-3
abundance: -
d_gene: TRBD1
j_gene: TRBJ2-2
CDR3aa: CASSALGTGSVGELFF
CDR3nt: TGTGCCAGCAGCGCCCTCGGGACAGGGTCGGTCGGGGAGCTGTTTTTT

v_gene: TRBV11-2
abundance: -
d_gene: -
j_gene: TRBJ1-1
CDR3aa: CASSLIDGLNTEAFF
CDR3nt: TGTGCCAGCAGCCTAATTGACGGGTTGAACACTGAAGCTTTCTTT

v_gene: TRBV27
abundance: -
d_gene: TRBD1
j_gene: TRBJ2-2
CDR3aa: CASSSQGAPGELFF
CDR3nt: TGTGCCAGCAGTTCTCAGGGGGCCCCCGGGGAGCTGTTTTTT

v_gene: TRBV28
abundance: -
d_gene: -
j_gene: TRBJ2-7
CDR3aa: CASSLQGNYEQYF
CDR3nt: TGTGCCAGCAGCTTACAGGGTAACTACGAGCAGTACTTC

v_gene: TRBV7-9
abundance: -
d_gene: -
j_gene: TRBJ1-2
CDR3aa: CASSGLIGGYGYTF
CDR3nt: TGTGCCAGCAGCGGATTGATCGGGGGCTATGGCTACACCTTC

v_gene: TRBV7-8
abundance: -
d_gene: TRBD1
j_gene: TRBJ2-7
CDR3aa: CASSLNSGQGSHEQYF
CDR3nt: TGTGCCAGCAGCCTAAACTCGGGACAGGGATCCCACGAGCAGTACTTC

v_gene: TRBV4-1
abundance: -
d_gene: TRBD2
j_gene: TRBJ2-3
CDR3aa: CASSLRLAGGLDTQYF
CDR3nt: TGCGCCAGCAGCCTGAGACTAGCGGGGGGTCTAGATACGCAGTATTTT

v_gene: TRBV11-1
abundance: -
d_gene: TRBD2
j_gene: TRBJ2-7
CDR3aa: CASSFGGGDEQYF
CDR3nt: TGTGCCAGCAGCTTTGGGGGAGGGGACGAGCAGTACTTC

v_gene: TRBV4-2
abundance: -
d_gene: TRBD1
j_gene: TRBJ2-7
CDR3aa: CASSQDYQQGVYEQYF
CDR3nt: TGTGCCAGCAGCCAAGATTATCAACAGGGGGTCTACGAGCAGTACTTC